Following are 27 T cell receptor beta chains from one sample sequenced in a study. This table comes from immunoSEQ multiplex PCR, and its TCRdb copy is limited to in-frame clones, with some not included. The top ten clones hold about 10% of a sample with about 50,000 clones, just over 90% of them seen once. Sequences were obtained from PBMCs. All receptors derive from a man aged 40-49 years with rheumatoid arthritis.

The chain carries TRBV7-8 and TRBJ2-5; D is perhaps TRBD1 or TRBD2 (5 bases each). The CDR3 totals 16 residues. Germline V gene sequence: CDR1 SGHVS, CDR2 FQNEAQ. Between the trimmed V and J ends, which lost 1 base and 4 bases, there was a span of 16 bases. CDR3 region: CASSLGGAISGETQYF. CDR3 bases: TGTGCCAGCAGCTTAGGAGGGGCTATCTCGGGAGAGACCCAGTACTTC.

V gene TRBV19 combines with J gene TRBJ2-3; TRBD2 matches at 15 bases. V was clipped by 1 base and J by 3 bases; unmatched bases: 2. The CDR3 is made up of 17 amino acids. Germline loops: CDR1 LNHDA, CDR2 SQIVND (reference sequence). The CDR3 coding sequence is TGTGCCAGTAGTATAGGGACTAGCGGGGGGGCTACAGATACGCAGTATTTT. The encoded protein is CASSIGTSGGATDTQYF.

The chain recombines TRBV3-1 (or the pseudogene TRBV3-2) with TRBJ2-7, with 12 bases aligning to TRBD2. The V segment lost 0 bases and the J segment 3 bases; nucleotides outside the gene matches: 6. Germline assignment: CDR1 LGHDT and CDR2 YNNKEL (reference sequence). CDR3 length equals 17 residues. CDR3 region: CASSQDRLAGAFYEQYF. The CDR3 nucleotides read TGTGCCAGCAGCCAAGATCGACTAGCGGGGGCTTTCTACGAGCAGTACTTC.

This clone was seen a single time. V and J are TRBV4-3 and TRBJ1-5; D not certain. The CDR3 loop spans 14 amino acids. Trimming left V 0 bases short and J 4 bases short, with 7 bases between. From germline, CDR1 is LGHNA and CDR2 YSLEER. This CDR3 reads CASSQDYGNQPQHF. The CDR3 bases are TGCGCCAGCAGCCAAGACTATGGGAATCAGCCCCAGCATTTT.

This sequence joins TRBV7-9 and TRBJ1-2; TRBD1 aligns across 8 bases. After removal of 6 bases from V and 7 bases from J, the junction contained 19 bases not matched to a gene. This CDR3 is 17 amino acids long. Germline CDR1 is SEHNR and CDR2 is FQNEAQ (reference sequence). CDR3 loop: CASRRALGIGTGSGYTF. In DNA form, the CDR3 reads TGTGCCAGCAGACGAGCTTTAGGTATAGGGACAGGTTCTGGCTACACCTTC.

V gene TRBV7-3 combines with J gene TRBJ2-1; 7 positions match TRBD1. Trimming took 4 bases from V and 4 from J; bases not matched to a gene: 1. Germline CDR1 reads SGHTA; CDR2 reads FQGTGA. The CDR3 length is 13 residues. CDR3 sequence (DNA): TGTGCCAGCAGCTCACAGGGGTACAATGAGCAGTTCTTC. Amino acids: CASSSQGYNEQFF.

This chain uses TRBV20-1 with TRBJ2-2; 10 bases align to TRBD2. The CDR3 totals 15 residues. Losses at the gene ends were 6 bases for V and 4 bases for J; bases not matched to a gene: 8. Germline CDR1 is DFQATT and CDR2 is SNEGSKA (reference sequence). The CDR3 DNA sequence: TGCAGTGCCAGTAGCGGGAGGCTTGTCACCGGGGAGCTGTTTTTT. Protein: CSASSGRLVTGELFF.

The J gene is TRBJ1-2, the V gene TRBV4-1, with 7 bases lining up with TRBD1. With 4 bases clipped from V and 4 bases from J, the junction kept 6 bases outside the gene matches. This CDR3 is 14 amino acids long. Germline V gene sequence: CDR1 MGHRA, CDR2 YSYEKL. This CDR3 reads CASSLGQLPYGYTF. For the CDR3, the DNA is TGCGCCAGCAGCCTGGGACAGTTACCCTATGGCTACACCTTC.

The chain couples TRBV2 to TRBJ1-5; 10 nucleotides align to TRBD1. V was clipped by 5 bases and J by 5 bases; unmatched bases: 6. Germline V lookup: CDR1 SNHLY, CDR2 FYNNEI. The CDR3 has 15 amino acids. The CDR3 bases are TGTGCCAGCAGTCCCGGACAGGGGGAATATCAGCCCCAGCATTTT. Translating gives CASSPGQGEYQPQHF.

The CDR3 coding sequence is TGTGCCAGCAGCTTAGATCATAGGGGGCAGGCTTTCTTT. It codes for CASSLDHRGQAFF. The chain recombines TRBV11-3 with TRBJ1-1; TRBD1 matches at 7 bases. V was pared by 0 bases and J by 11 bases, with 6 bases of the junction left unmatched. The CDR3 consists of 13 residues. Germline CDR1 is SGHNT and CDR2 is YENEEA.

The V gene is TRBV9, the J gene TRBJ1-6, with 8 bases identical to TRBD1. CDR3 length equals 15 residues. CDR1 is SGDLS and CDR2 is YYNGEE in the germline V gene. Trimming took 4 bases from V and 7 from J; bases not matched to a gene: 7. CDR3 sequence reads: CASSNRQGQNSPLHF. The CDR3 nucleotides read TGTGCCAGCAGCAACCGACAGGGGCAGAATTCACCCCTCCACTTT.

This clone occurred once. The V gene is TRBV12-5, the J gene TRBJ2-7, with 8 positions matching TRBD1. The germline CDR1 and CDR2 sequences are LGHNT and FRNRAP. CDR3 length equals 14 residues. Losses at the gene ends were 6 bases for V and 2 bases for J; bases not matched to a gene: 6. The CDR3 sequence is CASGRQGKAYEQYF. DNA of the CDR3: TGTGCTAGTGGAAGACAGGGGAAGGCCTACGAGCAGTACTTC.

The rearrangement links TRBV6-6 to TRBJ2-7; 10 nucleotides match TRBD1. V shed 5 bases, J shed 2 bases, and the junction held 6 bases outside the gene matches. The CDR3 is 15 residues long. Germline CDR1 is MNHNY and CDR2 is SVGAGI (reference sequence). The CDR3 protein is CASSPRQGAAYEQYF. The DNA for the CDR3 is TGTGCCAGCAGTCCCCGACAGGGGGCGGCCTACGAGCAGTACTTC.

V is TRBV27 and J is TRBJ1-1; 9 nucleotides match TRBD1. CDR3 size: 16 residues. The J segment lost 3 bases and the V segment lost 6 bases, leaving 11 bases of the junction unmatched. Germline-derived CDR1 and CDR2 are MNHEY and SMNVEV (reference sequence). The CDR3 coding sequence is TGTGCCAGCAGGCCGCCTACCGGGACAGGGCACACTGAAGCTTTCTTT. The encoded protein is CASRPPTGTGHTEAFF.

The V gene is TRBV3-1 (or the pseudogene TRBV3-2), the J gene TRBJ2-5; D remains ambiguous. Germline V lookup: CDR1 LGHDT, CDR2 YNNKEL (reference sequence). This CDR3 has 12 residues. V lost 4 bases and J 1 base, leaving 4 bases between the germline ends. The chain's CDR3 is CASSRLQETQYF. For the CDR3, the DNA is TGTGCCAGCAGCCGCCTCCAAGAGACCCAGTACTTC.

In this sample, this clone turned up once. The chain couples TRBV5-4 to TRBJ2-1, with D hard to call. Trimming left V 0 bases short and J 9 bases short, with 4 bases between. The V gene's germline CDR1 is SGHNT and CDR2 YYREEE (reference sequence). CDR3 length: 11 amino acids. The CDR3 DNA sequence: TGTGCCAGCAGCTTGGATCCTGAGCAGTTCTTC. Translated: CASSLDPEQFF.

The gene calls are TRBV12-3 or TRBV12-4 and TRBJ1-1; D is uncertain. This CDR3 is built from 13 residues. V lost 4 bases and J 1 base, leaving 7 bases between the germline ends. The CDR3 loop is CASSSRRNTEAFF. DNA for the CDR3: TGTGCCAGCAGTTCCCGGAGGAACACTGAAGCTTTCTTT.

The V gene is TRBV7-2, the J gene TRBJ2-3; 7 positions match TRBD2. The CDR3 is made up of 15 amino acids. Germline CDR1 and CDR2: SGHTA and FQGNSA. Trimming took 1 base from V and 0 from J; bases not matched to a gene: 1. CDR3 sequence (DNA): TGTGCCAGCAGCTTAGACGGGGGGAGCACAGATACGCAGTATTTT. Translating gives CASSLDGGSTDTQYF. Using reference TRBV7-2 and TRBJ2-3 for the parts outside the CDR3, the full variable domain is GAGVSQSPSNKVTEKGKDVELRCDPISGHTALYWYRQSLGQGLEFLIYFQGNSAPDKSGLPSDRFSAERTGGSVSTLTIQRTQQEDSAVYLCASSLDGGSTDTQYFGPGTRLTVL.

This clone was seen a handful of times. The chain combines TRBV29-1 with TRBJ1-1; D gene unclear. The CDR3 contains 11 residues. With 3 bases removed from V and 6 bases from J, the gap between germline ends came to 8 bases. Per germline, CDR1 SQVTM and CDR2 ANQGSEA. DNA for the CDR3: TGCAGCGTTGATGTGGGCGCTGAAGCTTTCTTT. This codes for CSVDVGAEAFF.

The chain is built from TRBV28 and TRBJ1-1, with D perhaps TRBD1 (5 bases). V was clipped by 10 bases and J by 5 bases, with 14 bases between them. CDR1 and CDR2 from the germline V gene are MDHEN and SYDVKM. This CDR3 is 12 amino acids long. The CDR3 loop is CATWGGDTEAFF. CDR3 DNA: TGTGCCACCTGGGGGGGGGATACTGAAGCTTTCTTT.

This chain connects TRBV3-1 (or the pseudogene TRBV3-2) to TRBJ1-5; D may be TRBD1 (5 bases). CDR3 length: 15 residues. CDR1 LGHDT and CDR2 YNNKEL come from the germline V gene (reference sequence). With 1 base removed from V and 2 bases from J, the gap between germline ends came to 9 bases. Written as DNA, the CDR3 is TGTGCCAGCAGCCAAGCGGGGCAAGGCAATCAGCCCCAGCATTTT. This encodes CASSQAGQGNQPQHF.

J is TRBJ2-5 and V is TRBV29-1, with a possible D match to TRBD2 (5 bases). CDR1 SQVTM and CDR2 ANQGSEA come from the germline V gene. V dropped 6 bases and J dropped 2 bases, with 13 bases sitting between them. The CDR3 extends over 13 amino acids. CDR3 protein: CSVQSSLQETQYF. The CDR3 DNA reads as TGCAGCGTGCAGTCTAGCTTACAAGAGACCCAGTACTTC.

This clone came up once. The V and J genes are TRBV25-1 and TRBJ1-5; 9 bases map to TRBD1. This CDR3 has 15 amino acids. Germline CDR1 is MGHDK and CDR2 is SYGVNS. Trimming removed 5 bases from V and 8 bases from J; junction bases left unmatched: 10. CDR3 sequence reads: CASSPGQGRGEPQHF. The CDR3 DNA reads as TGTGCCAGCAGTCCGGGACAGGGAAGGGGAGAGCCCCAGCATTTT. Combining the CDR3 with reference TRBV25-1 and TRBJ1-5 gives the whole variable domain EADIYQTPRYLVIGTGKKITLECSQTMGHDKMYWYQQDPGMELHLIHYSYGVNSTEKGDLSSESTVSRIRTEHFPLTLESARPSHTSQYLCASSPGQGRGEPQHFGDGTRLSIL.

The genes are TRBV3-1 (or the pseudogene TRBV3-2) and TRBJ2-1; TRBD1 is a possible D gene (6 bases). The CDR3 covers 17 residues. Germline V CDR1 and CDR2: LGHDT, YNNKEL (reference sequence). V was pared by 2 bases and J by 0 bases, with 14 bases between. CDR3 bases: TGTGCCAGCAGCCAATTGGGGGCCCGGCCCTCCTACAATGAGCAGTTCTTC. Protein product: CASSQLGARPSYNEQFF.

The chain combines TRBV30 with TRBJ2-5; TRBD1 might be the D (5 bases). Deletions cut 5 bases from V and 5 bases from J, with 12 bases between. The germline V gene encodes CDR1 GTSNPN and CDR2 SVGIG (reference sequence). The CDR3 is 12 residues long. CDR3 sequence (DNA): TGTGCCTGGGAAACAGGTGGGGAGACCCAGTACTTC. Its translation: CAWETGGETQYF.

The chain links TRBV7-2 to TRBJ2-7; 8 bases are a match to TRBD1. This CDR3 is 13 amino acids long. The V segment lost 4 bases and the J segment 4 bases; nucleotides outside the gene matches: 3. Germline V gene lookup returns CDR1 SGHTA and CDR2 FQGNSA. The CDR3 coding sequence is TGTGCCAGCAGCTCCGGGACAGGTTACGAGCAGTACTTC. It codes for CASSSGTGYEQYF.

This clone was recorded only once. The CDR3 here is CASGLLQRINYGYTF. As DNA, the CDR3 is TGTGCCAGCGGTTTGTTGCAGCGGATTAACTATGGCTACACCTTC. V is TRBV7-9 and J is TRBJ1-2; unclear D gene. Germline CDR1 and CDR2: SEHNR and FQNEAQ (reference sequence). There are 15 residues in the CDR3. V was trimmed by 8 bases and J by 1 base, leaving 17 bases between them.